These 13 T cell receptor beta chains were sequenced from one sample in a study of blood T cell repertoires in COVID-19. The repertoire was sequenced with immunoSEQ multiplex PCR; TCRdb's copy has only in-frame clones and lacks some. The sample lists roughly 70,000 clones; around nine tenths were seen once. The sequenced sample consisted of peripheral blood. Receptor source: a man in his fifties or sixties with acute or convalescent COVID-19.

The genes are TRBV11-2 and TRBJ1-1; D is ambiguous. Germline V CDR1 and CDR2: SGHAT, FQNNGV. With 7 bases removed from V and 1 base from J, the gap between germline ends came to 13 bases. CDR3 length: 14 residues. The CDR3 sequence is CASNSNRGNTEAFF. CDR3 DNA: TGTGCCAGCAACTCCAACCGGGGGAACACTGAAGCTTTCTTT.

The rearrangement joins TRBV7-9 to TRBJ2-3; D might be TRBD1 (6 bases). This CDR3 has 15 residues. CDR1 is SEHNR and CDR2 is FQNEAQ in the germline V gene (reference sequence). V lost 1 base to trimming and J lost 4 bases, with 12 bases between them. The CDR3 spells CASSLDGTRSDTQYF. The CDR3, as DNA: TGTGCCAGCAGCTTAGACGGGACAAGGTCAGATACGCAGTATTTT.

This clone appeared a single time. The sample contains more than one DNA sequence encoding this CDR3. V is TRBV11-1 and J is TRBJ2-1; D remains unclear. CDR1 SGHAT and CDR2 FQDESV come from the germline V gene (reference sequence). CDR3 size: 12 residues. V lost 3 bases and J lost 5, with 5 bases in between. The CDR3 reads CASSFRDNEQFF. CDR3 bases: TGTGCCAGCAGCTTTCGCGACAATGAGCAGTTCTTC.

CDR3: CASSFSTVNYGYTF. The CDR3 DNA follows: TGTGCCAGCAGCTTCTCGACAGTTAACTATGGCTACACCTTC. The rearrangement uses TRBV7-2 and TRBJ1-2; D is possibly TRBD1 (5 bases). V lost 3 bases, J lost 1 base, and 9 bases lay in between. Germline CDR1 SGHTA, CDR2 FQGNSA. The length of the CDR3 is 14 residues.

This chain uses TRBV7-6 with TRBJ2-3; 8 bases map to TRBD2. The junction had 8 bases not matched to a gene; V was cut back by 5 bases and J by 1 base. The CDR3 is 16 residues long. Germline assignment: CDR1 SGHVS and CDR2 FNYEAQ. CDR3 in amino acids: CASSQSLRGGTDTQYF. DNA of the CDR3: TGTGCCAGCAGCCAAAGCTTGCGGGGGGGCACAGATACGCAGTATTTT.

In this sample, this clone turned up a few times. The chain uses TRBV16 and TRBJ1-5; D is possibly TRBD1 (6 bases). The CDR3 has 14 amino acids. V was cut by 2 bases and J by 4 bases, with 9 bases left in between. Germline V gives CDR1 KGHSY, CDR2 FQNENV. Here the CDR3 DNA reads TGTGCCAGCAGCCAAGGACAGTTGAATCAGCCCCAGCATTTT. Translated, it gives CASSQGQLNQPQHF.

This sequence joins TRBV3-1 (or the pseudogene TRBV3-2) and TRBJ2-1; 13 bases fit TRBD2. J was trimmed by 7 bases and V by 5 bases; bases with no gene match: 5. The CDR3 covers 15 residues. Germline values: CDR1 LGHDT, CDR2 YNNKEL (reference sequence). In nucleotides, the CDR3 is TGTGCCAGCAGCTTCGGGACTAGCGGGAATAATGAGCAGTTCTTC. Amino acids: CASSFGTSGNNEQFF.

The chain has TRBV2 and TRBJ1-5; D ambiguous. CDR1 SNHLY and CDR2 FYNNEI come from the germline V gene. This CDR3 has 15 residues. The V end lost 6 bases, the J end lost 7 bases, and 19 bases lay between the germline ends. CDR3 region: CASRAGMPLAQPQHF. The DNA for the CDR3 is TGTGCCAGCAGGGCGGGAATGCCTCTGGCGCAGCCCCAGCATTTT.

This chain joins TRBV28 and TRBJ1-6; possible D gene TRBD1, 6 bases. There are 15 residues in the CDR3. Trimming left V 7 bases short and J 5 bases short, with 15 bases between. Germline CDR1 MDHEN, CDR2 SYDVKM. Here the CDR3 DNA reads TGTGCCAGCATCCCCGGACAGCACCATAATTCACCCCTCCACTTT. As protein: CASIPGQHHNSPLHF.

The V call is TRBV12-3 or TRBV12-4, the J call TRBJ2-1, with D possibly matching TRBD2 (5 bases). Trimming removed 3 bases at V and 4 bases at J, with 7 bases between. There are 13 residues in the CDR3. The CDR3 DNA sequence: TGTGCCAGCAGTTTGGGAGTGTACAATGAGCAGTTCTTC. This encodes CASSLGVYNEQFF.

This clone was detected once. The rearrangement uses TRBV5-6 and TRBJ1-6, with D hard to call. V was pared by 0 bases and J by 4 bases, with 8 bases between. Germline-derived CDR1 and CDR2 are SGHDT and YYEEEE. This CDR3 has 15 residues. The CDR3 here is CASSLAQTYNSPLHF. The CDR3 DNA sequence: TGTGCCAGCAGCTTGGCACAGACGTATAATTCACCCCTCCACTTT.

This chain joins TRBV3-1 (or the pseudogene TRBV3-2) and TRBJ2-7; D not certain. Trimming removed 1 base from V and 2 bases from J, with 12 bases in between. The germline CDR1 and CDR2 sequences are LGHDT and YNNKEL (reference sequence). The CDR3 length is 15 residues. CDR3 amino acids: CASSQVDTGTYEQYF. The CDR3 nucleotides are TGTGCCAGCAGCCAAGTAGATACGGGTACCTACGAGCAGTACTTC.

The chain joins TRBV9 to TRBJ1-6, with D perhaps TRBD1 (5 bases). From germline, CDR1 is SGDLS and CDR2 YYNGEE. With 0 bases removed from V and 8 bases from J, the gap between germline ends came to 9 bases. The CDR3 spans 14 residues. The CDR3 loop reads CASSVAGSDSPLHF. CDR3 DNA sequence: TGTGCCAGCAGCGTAGCAGGGTCCGATTCACCCCTCCACTTT.